This T cell receptor beta chain came from a study of neurological immune-mediated disorders. General observations from the study: None of the CDR3 amino acid sequences found in expanded clones was shared across subjects. This suggests that the TCR-beta repertoires were private in all groups.

The V end was cut by 2 bases, the J end by 8 bases, with 8 bases between. The CDR3 sequence is 12 residues long. The germline V gene encodes CDR1 SGDLS and CDR2 YYNGEE. From 15-18 subjects, each sequencing run yielded over 170 million TCR-beta sequences. TCRdb reprocessed the 5' RACE reads with MiXCR, giving one entry per CDR3 protein. This repertoire shows around 62,000 distinct CDR3 sequences, over 4% found once; its top ten account for under 3%. This clonotype was recorded many times. Its antigen is undetermined. The source of this sequence is a man aged 50 to 59 with multiple sclerosis. Input material: PBMCs. The chain employs TRBV9 and TRBJ2-1; a weak D match, TRBD2 (5 bases). CDR3 in DNA: TGTGCCAGCAGCGTCGGGGTGGATGAGCAGTTCTTC. The encoded protein is CASSVGVDEQFF. Using reference TRBV9 and TRBJ2-1 for the parts outside the CDR3, the full variable domain is DSGVTQTPKHLITATGQRVTLRCSPRSGDLSVYWYQQSLDQGLQFLIQYYNGEERAKGNILERFSAQQFPDLHSELNLSSLELGDSALYFCASSVGVDEQFFGPGTRLTVL.